These T cell receptor beta chains were read from a single sample in a study. TCRdb ran MiXCR on the RT-PCR reads and lists one entry per CDR3 protein. The sample yields more than 600,000 distinct CDR3 sequences, 13% to 15% seen once. Sequences were obtained from memory CD4+ T cells from blood. These receptor sequences come from a female donor in good health, serving as a healthy control. The CDR3 runs from the conserved cysteine through the conserved F or W. Fields, in order: clone size, J gene, D gene, V gene, CDR3 length, CDR3 protein, CDR3 DNA. A D gene is named only where the DNA matches it firmly. Rows give clone size only sometimes, using once, few, many, or a class for an expanded clone.

>-|TRBJ2-5|-|TRBV4-2|13
CASSQDLFETQYF
TGTGCCAGCAGCCAAGACTTATTCGAGACCCAGTACTTC
>-|TRBJ2-7|TRBD1|TRBV20-1|14
CSASMTGGNHEQYF
TGCAGTGCTAGTATGACAGGGGGCAACCACGAGCAGTACTTC
>-|TRBJ2-2|TRBD2|TRBV10-3|15
CAISPSGTNTGELFF
TGTGCCATCAGTCCTAGCGGGACTAACACCGGGGAGCTGTTTTTT
>few|TRBJ2-1|-|TRBV20-1|14
CSVAGTFSYNEQFF
TGCAGTGTGGCTGGGACGTTTTCCTACAATGAGCAGTTCTTC
>-|TRBJ1-4|TRBD1|TRBV12-3/TRBV12-4|15
CASNAKGQGTDKLFF
TGTGCCAGCAACGCGAAGGGACAGGGTACGGATAAACTGTTTTTT
>few|TRBJ1-2|-|TRBV10-3|15
CAISLGGAGNYGYTF
TGTGCCATCAGCCTGGGGGGGGCCGGGAACTATGGCTACACCTTC
>-|TRBJ1-3|TRBD1|TRBV6-5|16
CASSYGGTASGNTIYF
TGTGCCAGCAGTTACGGGGGGACAGCCTCTGGAAACACCATATATTTT
>few|TRBJ2-3|TRBD2|TRBV30|15
CAWSRLAGSTDTQYF
TGTGCCTGGAGCCGACTAGCGGGGAGCACAGATACGCAGTATTTT
>many|TRBJ2-7|TRBD2|TRBV11-2|14
CASSQGLAVHEQYF
TGTGCCAGCAGCCAGGGACTAGCGGTTCACGAGCAGTACTTC
>many|TRBJ2-1|-|TRBV12-3/TRBV12-4|15
CASSLGLLTYNEQFF
TGTGCCAGCAGTTTGGGCCTGTTGACCTACAATGAGCAGTTCTTC
>many|TRBJ2-3|-|TRBV7-2|13
CASSLVLVDTQYF
TGTGCCAGCAGCTTAGTACTCGTAGATACGCAGTATTTT
>-|TRBJ2-2|-|TRBV4-2|16
CASSQEGDSHTGELFF
TGTGCCAGCAGCCAAGAAGGGGATTCTCACACCGGGGAGCTGTTTTTT
>many|TRBJ2-3|-|TRBV7-2|12
CASSLEGTTQYF
TGTGCCAGCAGCTTAGAAGGGACCACGCAGTATTTT
>-|TRBJ1-1|TRBD1|TRBV6-5|18
CASSYSIGTGVWSTEAFF
TGTGCCAGCAGTTACTCGATAGGGACAGGGGTTTGGAGCACTGAAGCTTTCTTT
>-|TRBJ1-1|-|TRBV10-3|15
CAISESLGRIYEAFF
TGTGCCATCAGTGAGTCGCTCGGCAGAATCTATGAAGCTTTCTTT
>few|TRBJ2-1|TRBD1|TRBV12-3/TRBV12-4|16
CASSSVTGQGDNEQFF
TGTGCCAGCAGTTCGGTAACAGGACAGGGGGATAATGAGCAGTTCTTC
>many|TRBJ1-2|-|TRBV20-1|13
CSARVAANYGYTF
TGCAGTGCTAGAGTTGCAGCTAACTATGGCTACACCTTC
>many|TRBJ2-5|-|TRBV6-1|16
CASTRSGGASKETQYF
TGTGCCAGCACCCGATCCGGCGGGGCTTCGAAAGAGACCCAGTACTTC
>-|TRBJ1-2|-|TRBV4-3|15
CASSQGRQPSYGYTF
TGCGCCAGCAGCCAGGGAAGACAGCCCTCCTATGGCTACACCTTC
>many|TRBJ2-5|TRBD2|TRBV20-1|14
CSAHSPGGQETQYF
TGCAGTGCCCACAGCCCGGGGGGGCAAGAGACCCAGTACTTC
>many|TRBJ2-7|-|TRBV4-3|17
CASSQDPPGANLREQYF
TGCGCCAGCAGCCAAGATCCGCCTGGGGCGAACCTCCGGGAGCAGTACTTC
>-|TRBJ2-1|-|TRBV9|17
CASSGPPAAASRNEQFF
TGTGCCAGCAGCGGACCCCCCGCGGCAGCCTCCAGGAATGAGCAGTTCTTC
>-|TRBJ2-7|-|TRBV12-3/TRBV12-4|13
CASRGTRPYEQYF
TGTGCCAGCAGGGGGACTCGGCCCTACGAGCAGTACTTC
>many|TRBJ2-5|TRBD2|TRBV4-3|17
CASSQLLLAGGQETQYF
TGCGCCAGCAGCCAACTGTTACTAGCGGGAGGGCAAGAGACCCAGTACTTC
>many|TRBJ1-3|-|TRBV6-5|16
CASSDGGDGSGNTIYF
TGTGCCAGCAGCGACGGAGGGGACGGCTCTGGAAACACCATATATTTT
>few|TRBJ2-4|-|TRBV14|18
CASSQASRTSIAKNIQYF
TGTGCCAGCAGCCAGGCAAGTCGAACTTCCATAGCCAAAAACATTCAGTACTTC
>-|TRBJ2-2|TRBD1|TRBV3-1|16
CASSTGQVPNTGELFF
TGTGCCAGCAGTACCGGACAGGTTCCGAACACCGGGGAGCTGTTTTTT
>-|TRBJ2-2|-|TRBV7-2|16
CASSLDPLAKTGELFF
TGTGCCAGCAGCTTGGACCCCCTAGCGAAAACCGGGGAGCTGTTTTTT
>-|TRBJ2-5|-|TRBV18|12
CASSPNEETQYF
TGTGCCAGCTCACCAAATGAAGAGACCCAGTACTTC
>-|TRBJ1-4|-|TRBV27|14
CASKSARLNEKLFF
TGTGCCAGCAAATCCGCCAGACTAAATGAAAAACTGTTTTTT
>-|TRBJ1-4|-|TRBV20-1|15
CSARATTGGGEKLFF
TGCAGTGCTAGAGCAACGACAGGCGGGGGGGAAAAACTGTTTTTT
>-|TRBJ2-5|TRBD2|TRBV20-1|13
CSEKLTSRETQYF
TGCAGTGAGAAATTGACTAGCCGAGAGACCCAGTACTTC
>many|TRBJ2-6|-|TRBV12-3/TRBV12-4|17
CASRMGGRSSGANVLTF
TGTGCCAGCAGGATGGGGGGGCGGAGCTCTGGGGCCAACGTCCTGACTTTC
>few|TRBJ2-4|TRBD2|TRBV25-1|15
CASGPGEGFKNIQYF
TGTGCCAGCGGGCCCGGGGAGGGATTTAAAAACATTCAGTACTTC
>few|TRBJ2-7|-|TRBV2|11
CASGRAYEQYF
TGTGCCAGCGGACGGGCCTACGAGCAGTACTTC